Sequencing of this T cell receptor (beta chain) was carried out in a study of shared clonotypes between healthy human individuals. This clone was detected many times. Germline CDR1 reads LNHDA; CDR2 reads SQIVND (reference sequence). V shed 5 bases and J shed 0 bases, with 8 bases lying between them. The CDR3 is 14 amino acids. Sequencing was performed with immunoSEQ multiplex PCR; in TCRdb, only in-frame clones are kept and a portion is missing. Of 600,000 to 700,000 clones listed, roughly 73% are singletons. The sequenced sample consisted of memory CD4+ T cells sorted from blood. The subset here: CD45RA-negative fraction. This sequence was found in a woman aged 30 to 39 in good health. The chain carries TRBV19 and TRBJ1-5, with TRBD1 as a possible D gene (5 bases). In nucleotides, the CDR3 is TGTGCCAGTAGTGTACAGGTTAGCAATCAGCCCCAGCATTTT. This sequence encodes CASSVQVSNQPQHF.